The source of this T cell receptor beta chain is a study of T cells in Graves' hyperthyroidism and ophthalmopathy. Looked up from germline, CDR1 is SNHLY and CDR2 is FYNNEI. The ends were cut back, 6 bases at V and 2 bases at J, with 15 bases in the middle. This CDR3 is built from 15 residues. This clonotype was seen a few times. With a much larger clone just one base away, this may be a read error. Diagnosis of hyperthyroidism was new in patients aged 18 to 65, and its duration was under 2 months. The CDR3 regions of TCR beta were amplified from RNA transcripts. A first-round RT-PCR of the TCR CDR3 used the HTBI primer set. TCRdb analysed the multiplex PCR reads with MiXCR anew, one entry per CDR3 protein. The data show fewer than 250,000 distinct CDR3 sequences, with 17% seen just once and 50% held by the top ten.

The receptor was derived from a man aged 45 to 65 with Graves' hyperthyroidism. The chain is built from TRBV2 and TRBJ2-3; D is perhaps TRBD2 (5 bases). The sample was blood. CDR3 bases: TGTGCCAGCAGCGCGGACTTCGCCTCCACAGATACGCAGTATTTT. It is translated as CASSADFASTDTQYF.